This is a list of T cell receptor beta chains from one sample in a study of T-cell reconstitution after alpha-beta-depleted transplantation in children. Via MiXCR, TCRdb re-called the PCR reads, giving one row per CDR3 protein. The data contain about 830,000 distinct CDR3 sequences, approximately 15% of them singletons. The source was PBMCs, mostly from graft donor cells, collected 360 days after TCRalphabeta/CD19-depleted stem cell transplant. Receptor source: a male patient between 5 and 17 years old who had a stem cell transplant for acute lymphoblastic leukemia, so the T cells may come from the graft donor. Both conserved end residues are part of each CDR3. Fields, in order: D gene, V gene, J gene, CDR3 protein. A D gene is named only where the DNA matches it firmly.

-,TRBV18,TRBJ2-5,CASSPPPAGEETQYF
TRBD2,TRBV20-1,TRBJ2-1,CSARDGLDFVF
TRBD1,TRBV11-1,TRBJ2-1,CASSLRDRVYNEQFF
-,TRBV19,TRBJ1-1,CASLNSNPGRNTEAFF
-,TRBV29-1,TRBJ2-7,CSVGQVDYEQYF
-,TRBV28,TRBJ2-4,CASSQGLLAKNIQYF
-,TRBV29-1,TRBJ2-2,CSVDRIQGGNTGELFF
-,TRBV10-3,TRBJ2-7,CAISESHEQYF
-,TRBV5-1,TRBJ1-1,CASSLRLSNTEAFF
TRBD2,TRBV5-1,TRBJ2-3,CASSLAPTGAGAGTDTQYF
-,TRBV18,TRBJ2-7,CASSPLQTQRASYEQYF
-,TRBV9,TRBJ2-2,CASSVNDIRSGELFF
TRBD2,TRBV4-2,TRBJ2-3,CASSQERLAGWDTQYF
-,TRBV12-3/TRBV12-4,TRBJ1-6,CASSLRAGVASPLHF
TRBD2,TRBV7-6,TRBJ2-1,CASSSIAGRYNEQFF
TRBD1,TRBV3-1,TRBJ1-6,CASSQEWTSQGSGSPLHF
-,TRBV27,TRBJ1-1,CASRHPENTEAFF
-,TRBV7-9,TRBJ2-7,CASSLVAVAEQYF
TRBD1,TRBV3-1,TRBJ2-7,CASSQPGTGMYEQYF
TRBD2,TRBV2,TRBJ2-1,CASSLLAGGVYNEQFF
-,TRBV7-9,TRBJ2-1,CASRSDWSRPNNEQFF
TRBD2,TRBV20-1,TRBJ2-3,CSARVLAGGVDTQYF
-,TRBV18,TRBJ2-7,CASSPLGKPPYEQYF
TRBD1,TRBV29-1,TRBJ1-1,CSALSTGEGNTEAFF
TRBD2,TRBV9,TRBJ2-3,CASSPPLTGGGSTDTQYF
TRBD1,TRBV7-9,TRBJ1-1,CASSLAGTGDTEAFF
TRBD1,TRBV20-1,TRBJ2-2,CSAKAPGQGIAYTGELFF